Shown below are 18 T cell receptor beta chains from a single sample sequenced in a study of T-cell reconstitution after alpha-beta-depleted transplantation in children. Preparation of the TCRbeta library was carried out with unique molecular identifiers. TCRdb re-called the PCR reads with MiXCR, one entry per CDR3 protein. Among 350,000 to 400,000 distinct CDR3 sequences listed, roughly 22% were seen once. Sequenced material: PBMCs from the stem cell graft donor, taken from the stem cell graft. These receptors all stem from a human donor who donated a stem cell graft to a child with acute myeloid leukemia.

V and J are TRBV20-1 and TRBJ1-5; D is ambiguous. V was trimmed by 3 bases and J by 9 bases, leaving 6 bases between them. Germline CDR1 reads DFQATT; CDR2 reads SNEGSKA (reference sequence). There are 10 residues in the CDR3. This CDR3 is CSASLRPQHF. In DNA, the CDR3 is TGCAGTGCTAGTCTTCGGCCCCAGCATTTT.

The V call is TRBV12-3 or TRBV12-4, the J call TRBJ2-1, with D hard to call. Deletions cut 0 bases from V and 15 bases from J, with 18 bases between. The CDR3 totals 14 residues. Written as DNA, the CDR3 is TGTGCCAGCAGTTTAGCGCGCAACGGGTTCTCACCGTTCTTC. This codes for CASSLARNGFSPFF.

This clonotype was counted ten times or more. The rearrangement links TRBV20-1 to TRBJ2-7; a possible D gene is TRBD1 (6 bases). V was trimmed by 2 bases and J by 4 bases, leaving 9 bases between them. Germline V gene sequence: CDR1 DFQATT, CDR2 SNEGSKA (reference sequence). This CDR3 has 12 amino acids. This CDR3 is CSARQDSYEQYF. The CDR3 DNA sequence: TGCAGTGCTAGACAGGACAGTTACGAGCAGTACTTC.

The chain couples TRBV11-2 to TRBJ2-5; D may be TRBD1 or TRBD2 (5 bases each). CDR1 is SGHAT and CDR2 is FQNNGV in the germline V gene. This CDR3 spans 18 amino acids. The germline V and J ends were trimmed by 0 bases and 7 bases, with 24 bases remaining between them. This CDR3 reads CASSLDYFGTAVEGTQYF. Here the CDR3 DNA reads TGTGCCAGCAGCTTAGATTATTTCGGGACGGCGGTGGAAGGGACCCAGTACTTC.

V is TRBV20-1 and J is TRBJ1-1, with unresolved D. The V and J ends lost 4 bases and 1 base respectively, with 13 bases between them. The germline CDR1 and CDR2 sequences are DFQATT and SNEGSKA (reference sequence). This CDR3 spans 14 amino acids. CDR3 residues: CSAILSARNTEAFF. CDR3 in DNA: TGCAGTGCTATATTGTCCGCACGGAACACTGAAGCTTTCTTT.

This clonotype appeared many times. This sequence joins TRBV12-3 or TRBV12-4 and TRBJ2-1; 10 bases match TRBD2. Germline trimming cut 6 bases from V and 5 bases from J; bases unmatched to any gene: 10. This CDR3 region has 16 residues. CDR3 nucleotides: TGTGCCAGCAGCCTCCTCTCTAGCGGGAGTAACAATGAGCAGTTCTTC. This gives the protein CASSLLSSGSNNEQFF.

By its share, this clonotype is medium-sized. The gene calls are TRBV6-5 and TRBJ2-2; 7 bases are a match to TRBD2. V lost 2 bases to trimming and J lost 1 base; unmatched junction nucleotides: 7. Germline-derived CDR1 and CDR2 are MNHEY and SVGAGI. The CDR3 runs 17 residues. CDR3 in DNA: TGTGCCAGCAGTTACGGAAGGGAGGGCCTGAACACCGGGGAGCTGTTTTTT. Residues: CASSYGREGLNTGELFF.

The rearrangement joins TRBV5-6 to TRBJ2-1; D unclear. V lost 4 bases, J lost 1 base, and 18 bases lay in between. The CDR3 has 17 residues. CDR1 is SGHDT and CDR2 is YYEEEE in the germline V gene. The CDR3 loop is CASSLLVVLGSYNEQFF. The CDR3 nucleotides are TGTGCCAGCAGCCTACTCGTGGTGTTGGGGTCCTACAATGAGCAGTTCTTC.

Only a few counts were recorded for this clonotype. CDR3 sequence (DNA): TGTGCCAGCAGTGACCCCGGGACTAGCGGAAATGAAGATACGCAGTATTTT. Its translation: CASSDPGTSGNEDTQYF. The J gene is TRBJ2-3, the V gene TRBV25-1, with 11 bases aligning to TRBD2. Germline-derived CDR1 and CDR2 are MGHDK and SYGVNS. The ends lost 3 bases at V and 5 bases at J; junction bases unmatched: 10. The CDR3 sequence is 17 residues long.

This clonotype was recorded a few times. The CDR3 loop is CASSPGGLAGGTDTQYF. CDR3 sequence (DNA): TGTGCCAGCTCACCCGGGGGACTAGCGGGTGGCACAGATACGCAGTATTTT. V gene TRBV18 combines with J gene TRBJ2-3; TRBD2 matches at 12 bases. V lost 3 bases, J lost 1 base, and 5 bases stayed unmatched. Germline V lookup: CDR1 KGHSH, CDR2 LQKENI. The CDR3 runs 17 residues.

This clonotype was found a few times. This chain joins TRBV6-5 and TRBJ2-1; TRBD2 aligns across 10 bases. There are 13 residues in the CDR3. Germline CDR1 MNHEY, CDR2 SVGAGI. V gave up 5 bases and J gave up 9 bases; unmatched junction bases: 4. CDR3 nucleotide sequence: TGTGCCAGCAGTCTCGGACTAGCGGCTGAGCAGTTCTTC. The encoded protein is CASSLGLAAEQFF.

In DNA, the CDR3 is TGCGCCAGCAGCCCCCGACTAGCGGGAGCCCAGGTCGGGACCCAGTACTTC. Amino acid sequence: CASSPRLAGAQVGTQYF. The J gene is TRBJ2-5, the V gene TRBV4-3; 12 nucleotides agree with TRBD2. Germline CDR1 LGHNA, CDR2 YSLEER. The junction had 13 bases not matched to a gene; V was cut back by 4 bases and J by 7 bases. This CDR3 has 17 amino acids.

J is TRBJ2-5 and V is TRBV10-3; D may correspond to TRBD1 or TRBD2 (5 bases each). Germline CDR1 ENHRY, CDR2 SYGVKD. The CDR3 totals 18 residues. Trimming left V 2 bases short and J 5 bases short, with 24 bases between. CDR3: CAISEPSSSPGRMETQYF. The CDR3 nucleotides read TGTGCCATCAGTGAGCCATCTTCCAGTCCGGGGCGTATGGAGACCCAGTACTTC.

This chain joins TRBV20-1 and TRBJ1-1; maybe TRBD1 (5 bases). In germline, CDR1 is DFQATT, CDR2 SNEGSKA (reference sequence). V lost 3 bases, J lost 5 bases, and 13 bases lay in between. This CDR3 spans 13 amino acids. The CDR3 sequence is CSASGGTNTEAFF. The CDR3 nucleotides read TGCAGTGCTAGTGGGGGGACGAATACTGAAGCTTTCTTT.

This clonotype was seen only a few times. The J gene is TRBJ2-3, the V gene TRBV20-1; TRBD2 agrees at 9 bases. The CDR3 runs 14 residues. The V gene end was trimmed by 6 bases and the J gene end by 1 base; junction bases not matched to a gene: 5. The germline CDR1 and CDR2 sequences are DFQATT and SNEGSKA (reference sequence). CDR3 in DNA: TGCAGTGCGGGAAAGCGGGAGGGCACAGATACGCAGTATTTT. Protein product: CSAGKREGTDTQYF.

CDR3 DNA sequence: TGTGCCAGCAAAGGGGGCAATGACGACAATGAGCAGTTCTTC. It is translated as CASKGGNDDNEQFF. The chain joins TRBV7-9 to TRBJ2-1; 7 bases line up with TRBD1. This CDR3 has 14 residues. Germline CDR1 and CDR2: SEHNR and FQNEAQ (reference sequence). V lost 7 bases and J lost 5; bases outside the gene matches: 8.

The chain joins TRBV4-2 to TRBJ1-1, with a tentative D call TRBD1 (6 bases). Germline lookup yields CDR1 LGHNA and CDR2 YNFKEQ. V lost 5 bases and J lost 4, with 8 bases in between. The CDR3 contains 12 residues. CDR3 amino acids: CASSIGGTEAFF. CDR3 coding DNA: TGTGCCAGCAGCATAGGGGGCACTGAAGCTTTCTTT.

The rearrangement uses TRBV29-1 and TRBJ2-7; D is possibly TRBD1 or TRBD2 (5 bases each). Per germline, CDR1 SQVTM and CDR2 ANQGSEA. The V and J ends lost 4 bases and 3 bases respectively, with 10 bases between them. CDR3 length: 12 amino acids. DNA of the CDR3: TGCAGCGTTGCAGGGACCGACTACGAGCAGTACTTC. This encodes CSVAGTDYEQYF.